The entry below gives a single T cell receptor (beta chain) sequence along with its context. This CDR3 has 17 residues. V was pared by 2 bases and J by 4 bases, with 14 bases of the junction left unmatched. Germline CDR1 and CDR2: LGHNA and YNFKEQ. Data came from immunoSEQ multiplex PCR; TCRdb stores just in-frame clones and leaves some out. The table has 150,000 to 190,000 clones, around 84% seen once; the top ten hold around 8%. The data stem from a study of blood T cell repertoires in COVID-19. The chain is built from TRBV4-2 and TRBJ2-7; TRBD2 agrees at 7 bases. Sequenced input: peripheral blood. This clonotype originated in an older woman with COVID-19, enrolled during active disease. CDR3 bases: TGTGCCAGCAGCCAATTAGGGGACGGGAGGAATAATTACGAGCAGTACTTC. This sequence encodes CASSQLGDGRNNYEQYF.